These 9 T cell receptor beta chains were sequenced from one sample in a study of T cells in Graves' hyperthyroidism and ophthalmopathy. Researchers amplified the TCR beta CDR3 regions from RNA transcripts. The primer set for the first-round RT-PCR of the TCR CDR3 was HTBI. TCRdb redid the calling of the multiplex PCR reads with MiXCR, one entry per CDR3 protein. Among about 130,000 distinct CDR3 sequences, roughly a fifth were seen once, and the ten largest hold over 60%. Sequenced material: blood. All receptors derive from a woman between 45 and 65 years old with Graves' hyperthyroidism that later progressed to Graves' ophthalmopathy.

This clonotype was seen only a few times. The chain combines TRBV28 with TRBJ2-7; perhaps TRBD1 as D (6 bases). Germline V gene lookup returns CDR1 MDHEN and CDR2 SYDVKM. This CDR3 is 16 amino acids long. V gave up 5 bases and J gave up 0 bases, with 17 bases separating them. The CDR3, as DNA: TGTGCCAGCAGTCAAACCGGGACATACAGCTCCTACGAGCAGTACTTC. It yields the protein CASSQTGTYSSYEQYF.

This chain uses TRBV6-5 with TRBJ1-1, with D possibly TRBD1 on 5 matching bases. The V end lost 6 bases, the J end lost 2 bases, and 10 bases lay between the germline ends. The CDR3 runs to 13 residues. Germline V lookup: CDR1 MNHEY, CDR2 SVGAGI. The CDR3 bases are TGTGCCAGCAGACGACAGTACAACACTGAAGCTTTCTTT. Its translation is CASRRQYNTEAFF.

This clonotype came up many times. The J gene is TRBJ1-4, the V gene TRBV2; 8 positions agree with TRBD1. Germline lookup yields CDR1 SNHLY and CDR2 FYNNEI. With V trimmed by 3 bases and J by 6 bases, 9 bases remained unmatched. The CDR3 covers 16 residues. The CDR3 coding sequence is TGTGCCAGCAGTGATCTAAATTCAGGGGGCTATGAAAAACTGTTTTTT. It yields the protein CASSDLNSGGYEKLFF.

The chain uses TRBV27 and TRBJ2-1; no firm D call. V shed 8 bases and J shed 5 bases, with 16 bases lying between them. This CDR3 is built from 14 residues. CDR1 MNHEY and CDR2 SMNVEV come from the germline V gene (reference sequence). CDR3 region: CASAERRPNNEQFF. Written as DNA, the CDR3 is TGTGCCAGCGCCGAGAGGCGGCCCAACAATGAGCAGTTCTTC.

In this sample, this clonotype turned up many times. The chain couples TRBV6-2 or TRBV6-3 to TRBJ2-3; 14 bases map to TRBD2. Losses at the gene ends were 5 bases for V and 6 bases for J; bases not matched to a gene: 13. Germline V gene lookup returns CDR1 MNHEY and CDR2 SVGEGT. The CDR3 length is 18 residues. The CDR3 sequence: CASSSWTSGRYGSDTQYF. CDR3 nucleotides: TGTGCCAGCAGTAGCTGGACTAGCGGGAGGTACGGCTCCGATACGCAGTATTTT.

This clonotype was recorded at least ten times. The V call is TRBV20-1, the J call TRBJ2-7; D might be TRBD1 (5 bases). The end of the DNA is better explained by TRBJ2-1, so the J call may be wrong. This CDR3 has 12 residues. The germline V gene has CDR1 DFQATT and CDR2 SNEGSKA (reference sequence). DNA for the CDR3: TGCAGTGCTAGACCTTGGGGCTACGAGCAGTTCTTC. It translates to CSARPWGYEQFF.

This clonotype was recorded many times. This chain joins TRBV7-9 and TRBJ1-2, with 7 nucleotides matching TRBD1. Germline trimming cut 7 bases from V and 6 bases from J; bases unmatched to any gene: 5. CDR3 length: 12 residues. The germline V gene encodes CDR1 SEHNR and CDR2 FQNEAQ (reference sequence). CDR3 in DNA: TGTGCCAGCACCTCCAGGGGGAATGGCTACACCTTC. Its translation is CASTSRGNGYTF. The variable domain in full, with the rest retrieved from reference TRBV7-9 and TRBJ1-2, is DTGVSQNPRHKITKRGQNVTFRCDPISEHNRLYWYRQTLGQGPEFLTYFQNEAQLEKSRLLSDRFSAERPKGSFSTLEIQRTEQGDSAMYLCASTSRGNGYTFGSGTRLTVV.

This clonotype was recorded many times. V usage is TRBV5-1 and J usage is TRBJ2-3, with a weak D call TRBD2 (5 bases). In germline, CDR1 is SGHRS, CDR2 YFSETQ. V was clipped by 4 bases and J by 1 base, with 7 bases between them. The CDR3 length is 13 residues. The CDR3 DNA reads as TGCGCCAGCAGCGAGGGAGGCACAGATACGCAGTATTTT. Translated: CASSEGGTDTQYF.

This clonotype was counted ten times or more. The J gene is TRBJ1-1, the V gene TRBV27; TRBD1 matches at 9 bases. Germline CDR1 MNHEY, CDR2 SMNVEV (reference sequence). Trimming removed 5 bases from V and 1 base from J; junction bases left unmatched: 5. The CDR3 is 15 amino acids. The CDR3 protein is CASSKQQGANTEAFF. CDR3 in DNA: TGTGCCAGCAGTAAGCAACAGGGGGCGAACACTGAAGCTTTCTTT.